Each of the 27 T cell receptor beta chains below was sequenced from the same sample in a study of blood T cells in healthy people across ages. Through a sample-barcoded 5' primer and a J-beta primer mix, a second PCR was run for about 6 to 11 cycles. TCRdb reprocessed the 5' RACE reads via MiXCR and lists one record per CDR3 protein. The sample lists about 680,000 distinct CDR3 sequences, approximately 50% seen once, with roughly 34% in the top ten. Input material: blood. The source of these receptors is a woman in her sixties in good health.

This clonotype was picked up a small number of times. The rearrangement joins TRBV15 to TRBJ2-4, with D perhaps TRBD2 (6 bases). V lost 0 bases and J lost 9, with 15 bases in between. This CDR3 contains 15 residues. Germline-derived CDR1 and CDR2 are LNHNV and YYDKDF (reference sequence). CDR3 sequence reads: CATSRDLAGSGIQYF. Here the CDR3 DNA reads TGTGCCACCAGCAGAGATCTGGCGGGGTCCGGCATTCAGTACTTC.

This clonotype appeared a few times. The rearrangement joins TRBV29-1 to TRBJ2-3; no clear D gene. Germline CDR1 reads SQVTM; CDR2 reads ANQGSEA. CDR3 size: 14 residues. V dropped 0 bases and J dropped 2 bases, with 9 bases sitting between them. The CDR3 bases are TGCAGCGTTGAAGATTGGCAGGTCACAGATACGCAGTATTTT. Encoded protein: CSVEDWQVTDTQYF.

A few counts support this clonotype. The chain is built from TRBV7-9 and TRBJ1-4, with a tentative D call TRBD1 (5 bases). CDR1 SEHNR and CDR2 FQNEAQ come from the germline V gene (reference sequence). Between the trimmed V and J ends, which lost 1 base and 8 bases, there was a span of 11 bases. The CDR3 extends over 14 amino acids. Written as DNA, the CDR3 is TGTGCCAGCAGCTTAGAGTTCAGGGAGGAAAAACTGTTTTTT. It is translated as CASSLEFREEKLFF.

Written as DNA, the CDR3 is TGTGCCAGCAGCAAAGGTGCCAGGTCCTACGAGCAGTACTTC. It yields the protein CASSKGARSYEQYF. The V and J genes are TRBV21-1 and TRBJ2-7. TRBV21-1 is a known pseudogene. The CDR3 spans 14 residues.

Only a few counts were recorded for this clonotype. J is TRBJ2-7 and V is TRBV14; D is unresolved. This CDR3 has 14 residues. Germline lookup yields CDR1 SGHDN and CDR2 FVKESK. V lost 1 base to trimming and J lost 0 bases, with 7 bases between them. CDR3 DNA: TGTGCCAGCAGCCAAGGGCGGTCCTCCTACGAGCAGTACTTC. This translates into CASSQGRSSYEQYF.

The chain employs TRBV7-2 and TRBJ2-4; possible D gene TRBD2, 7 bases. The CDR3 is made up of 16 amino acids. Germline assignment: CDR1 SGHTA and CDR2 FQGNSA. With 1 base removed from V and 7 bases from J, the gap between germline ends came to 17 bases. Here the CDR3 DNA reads TGTGCCAGCAGCTTAGTCGGGGGAGGGGACACTAACATTCAGTACTTC. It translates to CASSLVGGGDTNIQYF.

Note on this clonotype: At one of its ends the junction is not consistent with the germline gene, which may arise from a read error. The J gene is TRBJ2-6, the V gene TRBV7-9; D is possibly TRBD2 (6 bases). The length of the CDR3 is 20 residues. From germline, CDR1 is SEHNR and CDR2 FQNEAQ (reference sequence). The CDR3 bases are TGTGCCAGCAGCCCGCTTCGGGGGAAGGGGAAGGACTCTGGGGCCAACGTCCCGACTTTC. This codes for CASSPLRGKGKDSGANVPTF.

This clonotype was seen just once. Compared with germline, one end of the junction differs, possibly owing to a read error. Here the CDR3 reads CASRQGAGANYGYTF. Written as DNA, the CDR3 is TGTGCCAGCAGGCAAGGGGCTGGGGCTAACTATGGCTACACCTTC. The chain joins TRBV3-1 to TRBJ1-2, with a tentative D call TRBD1 (5 bases). The CDR3 is 15 residues long. From germline, CDR1 is LGHDT and CDR2 YNNKEL (reference sequence).

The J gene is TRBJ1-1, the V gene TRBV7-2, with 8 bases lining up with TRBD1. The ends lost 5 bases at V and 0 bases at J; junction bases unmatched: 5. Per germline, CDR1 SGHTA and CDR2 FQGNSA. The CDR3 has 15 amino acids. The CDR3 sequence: CASSARGLLNTEAFF. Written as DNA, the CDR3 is TGTGCCAGCAGCGCCAGGGGGCTATTGAACACTGAAGCTTTCTTT.

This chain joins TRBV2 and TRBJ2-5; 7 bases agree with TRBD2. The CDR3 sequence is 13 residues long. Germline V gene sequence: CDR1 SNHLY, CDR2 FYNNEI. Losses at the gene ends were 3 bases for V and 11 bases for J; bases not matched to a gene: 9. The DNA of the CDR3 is TGTGCCAGCAGTGAGCGGGAGTGGAATGAGCAGTACTTC. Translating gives CASSEREWNEQYF.

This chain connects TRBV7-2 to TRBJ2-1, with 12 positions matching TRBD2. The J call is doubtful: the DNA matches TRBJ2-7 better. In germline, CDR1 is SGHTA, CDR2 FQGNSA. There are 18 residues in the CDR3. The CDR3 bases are TGTGCCAGCAGCTTAGCGCCGTGGACTAGCGGGGCCTACAATGAGCAGTACTTC. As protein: CASSLAPWTSGAYNEQYF.

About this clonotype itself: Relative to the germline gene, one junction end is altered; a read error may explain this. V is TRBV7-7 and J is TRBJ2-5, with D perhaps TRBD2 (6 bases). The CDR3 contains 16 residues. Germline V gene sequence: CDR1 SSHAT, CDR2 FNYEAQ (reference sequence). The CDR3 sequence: CASSSTSGTLQETQYF. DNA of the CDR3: TGTGCTAGCAGCTCAACCTCCGGGACTTTGCAAGAGACCCAGTACTTC.

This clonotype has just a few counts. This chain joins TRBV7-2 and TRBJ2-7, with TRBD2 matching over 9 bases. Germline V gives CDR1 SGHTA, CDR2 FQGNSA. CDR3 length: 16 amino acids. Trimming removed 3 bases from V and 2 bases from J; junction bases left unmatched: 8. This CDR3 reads CASSFGVAGVAYEQYF. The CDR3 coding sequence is TGTGCCAGCAGCTTCGGTGTAGCGGGAGTCGCCTACGAGCAGTACTTC.

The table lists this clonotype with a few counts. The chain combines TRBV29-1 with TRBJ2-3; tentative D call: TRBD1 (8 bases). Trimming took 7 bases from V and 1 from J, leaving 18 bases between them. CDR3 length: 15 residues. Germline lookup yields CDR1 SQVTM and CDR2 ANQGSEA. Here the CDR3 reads CSASGGGQGTDTQYF. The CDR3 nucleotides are TGCAGCGCATCAGGGGGGGGACAGGGCACAGATACGCAGTATTTT.

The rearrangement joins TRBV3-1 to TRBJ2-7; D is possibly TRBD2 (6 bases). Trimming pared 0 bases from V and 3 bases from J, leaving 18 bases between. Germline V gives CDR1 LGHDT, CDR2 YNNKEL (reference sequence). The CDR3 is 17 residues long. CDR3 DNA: TGTGCCAGCAGCCAAGATTTTCCAAGGGGACTGCACTACGAGCAGTACTTC. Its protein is CASSQDFPRGLHYEQYF.

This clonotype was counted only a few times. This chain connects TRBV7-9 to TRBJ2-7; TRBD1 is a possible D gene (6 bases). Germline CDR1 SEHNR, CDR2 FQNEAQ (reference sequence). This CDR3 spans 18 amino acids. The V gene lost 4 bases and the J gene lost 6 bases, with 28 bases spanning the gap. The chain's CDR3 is CASSSFPYTGNRPSEQYF. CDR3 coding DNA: TGTGCCAGCAGCTCCTTCCCCTACACAGGGAATCGACCCTCCGAGCAGTACTTC.

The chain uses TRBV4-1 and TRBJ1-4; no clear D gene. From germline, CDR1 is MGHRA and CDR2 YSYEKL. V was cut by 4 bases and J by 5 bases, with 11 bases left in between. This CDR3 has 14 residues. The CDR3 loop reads CASSLGETNEKLFF. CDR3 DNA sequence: TGCGCCAGCAGCCTCGGAGAGACGAATGAAAAACTGTTTTTT.

CDR3 amino acids: CASSFAPGNTGELFF. CDR3 nucleotides: TGTGCCAGCAGCTTCGCCCCGGGGAACACCGGGGAGCTGTTTTTT. V gene TRBV7-3 combines with J gene TRBJ2-2; D not certain. Germline CDR1 and CDR2: SGHTA and FQGTGA. Trimming pared 3 bases from V and 1 base from J, leaving 9 bases between. The CDR3 sequence is 15 residues long.

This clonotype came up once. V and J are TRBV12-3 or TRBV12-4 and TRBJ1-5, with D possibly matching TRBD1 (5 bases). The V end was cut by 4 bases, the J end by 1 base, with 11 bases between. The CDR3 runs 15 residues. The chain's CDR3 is CASSSPQESNQPQHF. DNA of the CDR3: TGTGCCAGCAGTTCCCCACAGGAAAGCAATCAGCCCCAGCATTTT.

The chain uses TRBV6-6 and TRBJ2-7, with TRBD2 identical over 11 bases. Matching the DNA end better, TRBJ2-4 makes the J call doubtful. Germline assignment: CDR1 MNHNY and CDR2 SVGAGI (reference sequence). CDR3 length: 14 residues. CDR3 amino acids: CASTPTSGRNIQYF. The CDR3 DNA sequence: TGTGCCAGCACCCCAACTAGCGGGAGAAACATTCAGTACTTC.

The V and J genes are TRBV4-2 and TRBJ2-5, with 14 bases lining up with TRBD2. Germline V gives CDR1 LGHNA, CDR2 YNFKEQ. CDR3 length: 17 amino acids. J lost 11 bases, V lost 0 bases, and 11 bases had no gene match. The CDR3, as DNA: TGTGCCAGCAGCCAAGAGGTGGGGACTAGCGGGAGCTATGAGCAGTACTTC. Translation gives CASSQEVGTSGSYEQYF.

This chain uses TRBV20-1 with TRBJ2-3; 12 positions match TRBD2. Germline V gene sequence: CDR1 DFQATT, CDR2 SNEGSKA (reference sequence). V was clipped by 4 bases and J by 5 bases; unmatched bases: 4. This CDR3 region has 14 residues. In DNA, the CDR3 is TGCAGTGCTACTAGCGGGGGGGGTGGAGATACGCAGTATTTT. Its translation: CSATSGGGGDTQYF.

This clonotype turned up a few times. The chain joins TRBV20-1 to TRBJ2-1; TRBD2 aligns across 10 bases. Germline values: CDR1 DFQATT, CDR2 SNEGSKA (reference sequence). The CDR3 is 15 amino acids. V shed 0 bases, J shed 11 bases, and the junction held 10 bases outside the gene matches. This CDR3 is CSARDSPGLADQQFF. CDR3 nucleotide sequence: TGCAGTGCTAGAGATTCCCCCGGACTAGCGGATCAGCAGTTCTTC.

The DNA for the CDR3 is TGTGCCAGCAGCCCAACGGGGGGAGCTAACTATGGCTACACCTTC. It encodes CASSPTGGANYGYTF. The J gene is TRBJ1-2, the V gene TRBV7-2; D perhaps matches TRBD1 (5 bases). The CDR3 length is 15 residues. CDR1 SGHTA and CDR2 FQGNSA come from the germline V gene. The V gene lost 5 bases and the J gene lost 0 bases, with 13 bases spanning the gap.

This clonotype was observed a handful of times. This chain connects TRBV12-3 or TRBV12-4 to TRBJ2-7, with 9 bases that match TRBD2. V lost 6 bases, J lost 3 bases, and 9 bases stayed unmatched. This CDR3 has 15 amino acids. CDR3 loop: CASSLTTSGVYEQYF. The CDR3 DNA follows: TGTGCCAGCAGCCTTACGACTAGCGGAGTCTACGAGCAGTACTTC.

The CDR3: CAWSSLSGSMSEQFF. The CDR3 nucleotides are TGTGCCTGGAGTTCACTCTCGGGGAGTATGAGTGAGCAGTTCTTC. The genes are TRBV30 and TRBJ2-1, with D possibly TRBD2 on 5 matching bases. Germline CDR1 is GTSNPN and CDR2 is SVGIG (reference sequence). V was shortened by 2 bases and J by 9 bases, with 20 bases between the two germline ends. The CDR3 is made up of 15 amino acids. The whole variable domain, remainder taken from reference TRBV30 and TRBJ2-1, is SQTIHQWPATLVQPVGSPLSLECTVEGTSNPNLYWYRQAAGRGLQLLFYSVGIGQISSEVPQNLSASRPQDRQFILSSKKLLLSDSGFYLCAWSSLSGSMSEQFFGPGTRLTVL.

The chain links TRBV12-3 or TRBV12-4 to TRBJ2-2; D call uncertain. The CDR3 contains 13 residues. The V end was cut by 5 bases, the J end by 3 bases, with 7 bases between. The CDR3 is CASSPVYTGELFF. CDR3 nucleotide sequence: TGTGCCAGCAGTCCGGTATACACCGGGGAGCTGTTTTTT.